This T cell receptor beta chain was documented in a study of T cell repertoires in cytomegalovirus infection (dated by TCRdb to about 2019). Study-level background: Alongside well-studied HLA-B-restricted epitopes, the peptide stimulations were aimed at recently identified HLA-C-restricted CMV epitopes, whose presentation resists viral immunomodulation. The HLA type of each donor mattered for the analysis, because public TCR beta signatures pointed to carriage of CMV infection along with the matching HLA type. The research as a whole found: In the ex vivo response, HLA-C-restricted CMV-specific TCR beta clonotypes were dominant, and in two of eight donors the single most frequent clonotype came from this HLA-C-restricted group. Cumulative frequency of public TCR beta family members discriminated carriers of CMV infection plus the relevant HLA type in this cohort and an independent 352-donor cohort.

This clonotype has a handful of counts. Its antigen target is currently unknown. No base-level quality is on record; no much larger clone is a single base apart. Sequencing relied on an Illumina HiSeq 1500. TCRdb reprocessing: public reads trimmed at Q25 with fastp, clones called with MiXCR, in-frame beta chains kept. Each record represents a unique CDR3 protein, reported with the most common genes and DNA among its rows. The sample table shows about 160,000 distinct CDR3 sequences, and less than 25% are seen once. The ten largest account for about 25% of the sample. The label giving this sample's treatment or condition can be read as: in vitro stimulation with specific CMV peptide epitopes to enrich CMV-specific T cells. Based on the germline V gene, the CDR1 and CDR2 sequences are SGHVS and FNYEAQ. Its CDR3 holds 17 amino acids, cysteine through phenylalanine. The read is trimmed to its CDR3 DNA, 51 bases read in frame from base 1. Compared with germline, V lacks 5 bases and J lacks 0 bases; bases without a gene match: 11.

The specimen comprised CD8+ T cells from cultured PBMCs, sampled from culture after CMV antigen stimulation. The clonotype originates from a human donor in good health (CMV status not recorded). Some clones in this sample may be carry-over from other donors' samples. This receptor chain uses TRBV7-6 and TRBJ1-2, with 8 junctional bases fitting TRBD1. The CDR3 here reads CASSPFTGGSTNYGYTF. In nucleotide form, the sequence is TGTGCCAGCAGCCCGTTTACAGGGGGATCTACTAACTATGGCTACACCTTC. Beyond the CDR3, the reference TRBV7-6 and TRBJ1-2 genes provide the residues; the full variable domain reads: GAGVSQSPRYKVTKRGQDVALRCDPISGHVSLYWYRQALGQGPEFLTYFNYEAQQDKSGLPNDRFSAERPEGSISTLTIQRTEQRDSAMYRCASSPFTGGSTNYGYTFGSGTRLTVV.